This T cell receptor beta chain was recovered during a study of PD-1 blockade in classical Hodgkin lymphoma. Whole-study results and caveats: The drivers behind the repertoire differences, possibly disease activity or prior therapy, remain undefined. Baseline diversity resembling that of newly diagnosed patients was seen in complete responders.

Per germline, CDR1 LGHNA and CDR2 YNFKEQ. The CDR3 length is 15 residues. V was pared by 3 bases and J by 0 bases, with 9 bases between. Of note for this clone: The antigen is unknown.

Clones were sequenced by immunoSEQ multiplex PCR, and TCRdb holds only the in-frame ones, with some missing. This sample has about 110,000 clones, with roughly nine tenths found just once. Indicated time point: cycle 4 day 1 (C4D1), after more than five weeks of nivolumab. Each patient experienced a relapse that followed autologous stem cell transplantation, and brentuximab vedotin exposure varied. Best outcomes ranged across complete response, partial response and progressive disease. The receptor's source is a human donor with classical Hodgkin lymphoma. The V gene is TRBV4-2, the J gene TRBJ1-5; no firm D call. The sequences come from peripheral blood mononuclear cells (PBMCs), collected before the fourth cycle of nivolumab. The CDR3 protein is CASSQTPSSNQPQHF. The DNA for the CDR3 is TGTGCCAGCAGCCAGACCCCCAGTAGCAATCAGCCCCAGCATTTT.